The clone carrying this T cell receptor (beta chain) was recorded once. After removal of 3 bases from V and 6 bases from J, the junction contained 8 bases not matched to a gene. This CDR3 spans 15 amino acids. Germline V gives CDR1 MNHNS, CDR2 SASEGT. TCRdb's table, derived via immunoSEQ multiplex PCR, lists solely in-frame clones and lacks some. Of 60,000 to 85,000 clones in the sample, 92% are singletons; the top ten hold 1.1% to 1.5%. The data are from a study of T cell changes during pregnancy in multiple sclerosis. The material sequenced was peripheral blood, taken in the second trimester of pregnancy. This receptor was obtained from a female donor in good health, enrolled as a control in a pregnancy study. V is TRBV6-1 and J is TRBJ2-5; 9 nucleotides align to TRBD2. CDR3 bases: TGTGCCAGCAGTGATCGGGCGGGAGGGCGGCAGACCCAGTACTTC. Its protein product is CASSDRAGGRQTQYF.